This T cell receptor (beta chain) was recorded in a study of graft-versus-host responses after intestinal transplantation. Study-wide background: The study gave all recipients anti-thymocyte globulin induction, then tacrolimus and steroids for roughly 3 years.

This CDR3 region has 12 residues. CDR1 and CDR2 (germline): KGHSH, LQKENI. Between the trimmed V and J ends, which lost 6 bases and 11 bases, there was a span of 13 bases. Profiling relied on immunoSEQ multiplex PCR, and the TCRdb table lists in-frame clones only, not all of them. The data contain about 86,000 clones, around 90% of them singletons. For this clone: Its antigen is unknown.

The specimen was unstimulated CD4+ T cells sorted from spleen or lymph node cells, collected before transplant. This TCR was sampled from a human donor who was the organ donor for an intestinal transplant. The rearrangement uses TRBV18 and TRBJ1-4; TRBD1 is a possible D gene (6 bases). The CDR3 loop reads CASSWGGTKLFF. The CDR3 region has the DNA TGTGCCAGCTCCTGGGGGGGCACCAAACTGTTTTTT.